What follows is one T cell receptor (beta chain) and its context. This sample is part of a study of blood T cell repertoires in COVID-19. Overall study: COVID-19 samples collected from the United States, Italy and Spain covered acute and convalescent phases.

Profiled with immunoSEQ multiplex PCR; TCRdb holds only in-frame clones, not every one. Of about 100,000 clones detected, roughly 87% appear once; the ten largest clones hold less than 8.5%. CDR3 length: 16 residues. Per the germline V gene, CDR1 is SGHTA and CDR2 is FQGNSA. The J segment lost 4 bases and the V segment lost 2 bases, leaving 8 bases of the junction unmatched. The source is a young man in a cohort sampled during active COVID-19. The gene calls are TRBV7-2 and TRBJ2-1; TRBD2 matches 7 bases. What was sequenced was peripheral blood. As DNA, the CDR3 is TGTGCCAGCAGCTTACATGGGGGGGTTGGTTACAATGAGCAGTTCTTC. It encodes CASSLHGGVGYNEQFF.